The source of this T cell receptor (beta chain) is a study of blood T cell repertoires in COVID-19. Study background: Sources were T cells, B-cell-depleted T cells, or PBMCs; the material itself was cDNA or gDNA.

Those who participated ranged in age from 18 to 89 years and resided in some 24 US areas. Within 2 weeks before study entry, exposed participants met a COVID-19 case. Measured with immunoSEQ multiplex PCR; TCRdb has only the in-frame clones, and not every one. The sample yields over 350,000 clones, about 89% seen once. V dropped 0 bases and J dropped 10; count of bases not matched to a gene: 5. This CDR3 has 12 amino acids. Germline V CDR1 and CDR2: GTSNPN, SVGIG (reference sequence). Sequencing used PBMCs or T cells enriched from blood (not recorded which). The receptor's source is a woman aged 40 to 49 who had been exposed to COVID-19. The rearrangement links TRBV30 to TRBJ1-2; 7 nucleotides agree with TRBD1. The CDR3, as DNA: TGTGCCTGGAGTGTCGGCAGGGGGGCCTACACCTTC. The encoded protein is CAWSVGRGAYTF. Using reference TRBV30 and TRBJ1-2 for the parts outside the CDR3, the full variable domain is SQTIHQWPATLVQPVGSPLSLECTVEGTSNPNLYWYRQAAGRGLQLLFYSVGIGQISSEVPQNLSASRPQDRQFILSSKKLLLSDSGFYLCAWSVGRGAYTFGSGTRLTVV.